What follows are 28 T cell receptor beta chains derived from one specimen sequenced in a study of T cell repertoires in cytomegalovirus infection. Each CDR3 protein is one row after TCRdb ran MiXCR on the reads. The sample includes around 530,000 distinct CDR3 sequences, about 17% of them seen just once. Source material: CD8+ T cells from PBMCs. The receptors derive from a human donor in good health (CMV status not recorded). Some clones in this sample may be carry-over from other donors' samples.

The gene calls are TRBV25-1 and TRBJ2-5; D not certain. Per germline, CDR1 MGHDK and CDR2 SYGVNS. This CDR3 comprises 11 residues. Trimming removed 8 bases from V and 2 bases from J, with 6 bases in between. CDR3 bases: TGTGCCAGCGGGATACAAGAGACCCAGTACTTC. This encodes CASGIQETQYF.

Many counts were recorded for this clonotype. This chain links TRBV7-9 with TRBJ1-1; possibly TRBD1 for D (6 bases). CDR1 and CDR2 (germline): SEHNR, FQNEAQ (reference sequence). The CDR3 has 14 residues. V was clipped by 5 bases and J by 7 bases, with 17 bases between them. CDR3: CASSPLGGRGEAFF. CDR3 DNA sequence: TGTGCCAGCAGCCCTTTGGGGGGGCGCGGTGAAGCTTTCTTT.

This clonotype came up many times. This rearrangement joins TRBV7-9 to TRBJ1-1, with D possibly being TRBD1 (6 bases). V was shortened by 5 bases and J by 8 bases, with 9 bases between the two germline ends. CDR1 is SEHNR and CDR2 is FQNEAQ in the germline V gene (reference sequence). The CDR3 spans 11 residues. CDR3 residues: CASSQQGEAFF. The CDR3 DNA reads TGTGCCAGCAGCCAACAGGGAGAAGCTTTCTTT.

As concerns this clonotype: Relative to the germline gene, one junction end is altered; a read error may explain this. This chain's CDR3 is CASSFGTSGANVQTF. CDR3 nucleotides: TGTGCCAGCAGTTTCGGGACATCTGGGGCCAACGTCCAGACTTTC. This chain connects TRBV27 to TRBJ2-6; D possibly corresponds to TRBD1 (6 bases). The length of the CDR3 is 15 residues. Germline CDR1 is MNHEY and CDR2 is SMNVEV (reference sequence).

This clonotype was seen only a few times. The DNA for the CDR3 is TGTGCCAGCACCCGCCTGGGGAATTTACACGATACGCAGTATTTT. Translated, it gives CASTRLGNLHDTQYF. V usage is TRBV28 and J usage is TRBJ2-3; D gene uncertain. The CDR3 is 15 amino acids. V shed 7 bases and J shed 6 bases, with 20 bases lying between them. Germline CDR1 MDHEN, CDR2 SYDVKM. The whole variable domain, filled in from reference TRBV28 and TRBJ2-3, reads DVKVTQSSRYLVKRTGEKVFLECVQDMDHENMFWYRQDPGLGLRLIYFSYDVKMKEKGDIPEGYSVSREKKERFSLILESASTNQTSMYLCASTRLGNLHDTQYFGPGTRLTVL.

The chain couples TRBV7-3 to TRBJ1-3; D remains unclear. The germline V gene has CDR1 SGHTA and CDR2 FQGTGA. The CDR3 is made up of 15 amino acids. V was cut by 5 bases and J by 4 bases, with 15 bases left in between. The CDR3, as DNA: TGTGCCAGCAGCGCTGGTCAGGAGGCGGGAAACACCATATATTTT. Translating it yields CASSAGQEAGNTIYF.

This clonotype was counted a few times. The chain recombines TRBV28 with TRBJ2-3; TRBD2 might be the D (6 bases). This CDR3 comprises 12 residues. Germline CDR1 and CDR2: MDHEN and SYDVKM. V was trimmed by 7 bases and J by 6 bases, leaving 11 bases between them. The CDR3 reads CASNREYDTQYF. CDR3 nucleotide sequence: TGTGCCAGCAACCGGGAGTACGATACGCAGTATTTT.

This clonotype was seen only a few times. The V call is TRBV27, the J call TRBJ2-3; D remains unclear. Trimming removed 5 bases from V and 1 base from J, with 7 bases in between. Per the germline V gene, CDR1 is MNHEY and CDR2 is SMNVEV (reference sequence). The CDR3 consists of 13 residues. The CDR3 sequence: CASSPHRTDTQYF. CDR3 nucleotides: TGTGCCAGCAGTCCCCACCGCACAGATACGCAGTATTTT.

This clonotype was seen a handful of times. The J gene is TRBJ2-7, the V gene TRBV29-1; D is possibly TRBD2 (5 bases). V lost 3 bases and J 6 bases, leaving 6 bases between the germline ends. The CDR3 consists of 10 residues. The germline V gene encodes CDR1 SQVTM and CDR2 ANQGSEA. The CDR3 region is CSVDAGEQYF. The CDR3, as DNA: TGCAGCGTTGACGCGGGCGAGCAGTACTTC.

This clonotype came up a few times. This chain uses TRBV20-1 with TRBJ2-7; 7 bases line up with TRBD2. Germline loops: CDR1 DFQATT, CDR2 SNEGSKA (reference sequence). The CDR3 is 16 amino acids. The ends lost 0 bases at V and 0 bases at J; junction bases unmatched: 8. The chain's CDR3 is CSARDFGGRTSYEQYF. CDR3 DNA: TGCAGTGCTAGAGATTTTGGCGGGAGAACCTCCTACGAGCAGTACTTC.

This clonotype was seen more than once but under ten times. The genes are TRBV2 and TRBJ2-1; the match to TRBD1 covers 8 bases. This CDR3 comprises 15 residues. J gave up 6 bases and V 8 bases, and 12 bases lay outside the gene matches. Germline assignment: CDR1 SNHLY and CDR2 FYNNEI. The CDR3 here is CASSTRTGIGNEQFF. Here the CDR3 DNA reads TGTGCCAGCTCAACTAGGACAGGGATTGGCAATGAGCAGTTCTTC.

At least ten counts were recorded for this clonotype. This chain uses TRBV19 with TRBJ2-1; 10 bases map to TRBD2. Germline V lookup: CDR1 LNHDA, CDR2 SQIVND (reference sequence). The CDR3 contains 16 residues. Unmatched junction bases numbered 7, after V lost 5 bases and J lost 3 bases. Here the CDR3 DNA reads TGTGCCAGTAGTTTCCCTAGCGGGGGATACTACAATGAGCAGTTCTTC. It encodes CASSFPSGGYYNEQFF.

The CDR3 here is CATSPKPPTVRNSPLHF. The CDR3 DNA reads TGTGCCACCAGCCCTAAGCCCCCTACGGTCCGGAATTCACCCCTCCACTTT. V and J are TRBV15 and TRBJ1-6; D unclear. Trimming took 5 bases from V and 7 from J, leaving 21 bases between them. The germline V gene has CDR1 LNHNV and CDR2 YYDKDF (reference sequence). The CDR3 has 17 amino acids. Using reference TRBV15 and TRBJ1-6 for the parts outside the CDR3, the full variable domain is DAMVIQNPRYQVTQFGKPVTLSCSQTLNHNVMYWYQQKSSQAPKLLFHYYDKDFNNEADTPDNFQSRRPNTSFCFLDIRSPGLGDTAMYLCATSPKPPTVRNSPLHFGNGTRLTVT.

The CDR3 bases are TGTGCCACCAGCAGAAGTTCGGGGGCCTACGAGCAGTACTTC. This gives the protein CATSRSSGAYEQYF. The chain carries TRBV15 and TRBJ2-7, with D perhaps TRBD2 (6 bases). Germline CDR1 and CDR2: LNHNV and YYDKDF (reference sequence). CDR3 length: 14 residues. V gave up 2 bases and J gave up 2 bases, with 10 bases separating them.

Of note for this clonotype: A much larger clone differs from this one at a single base, so this may be a read error. The rearrangement uses TRBV7-9 and TRBJ2-1, with 10 bases identical to TRBD2. V was clipped by 5 bases and J by 4 bases; unmatched bases: 8. The CDR3 consists of 16 residues. CDR1 and CDR2 (germline): SEHNR, FQNEAQ (reference sequence). Here the CDR3 reads CASSPSGSAAYNEQFF. The CDR3 DNA reads TGTGCCAGCAGCCCTAGCGGGAGTGCCGCATACAATGAGCAGTTCTTC.

The CDR3 DNA is TGCGCCAGCAGCCAAGATGTCAGGGCTCTACCTGGCTACACCTTC. Amino acids: CASSQDVRALPGYTF. The chain recombines TRBV4-1 with TRBJ1-2, with D tentatively TRBD1 (5 bases). The V gene lost 0 bases and the J gene lost 7 bases, with 15 bases spanning the gap. The CDR3 consists of 15 residues. Germline V gene sequence: CDR1 MGHRA, CDR2 YSYEKL.

This clonotype has a handful of counts. V gene TRBV27 combines with J gene TRBJ2-1; 9 nucleotides line up with TRBD1. This CDR3 is 12 amino acids long. The V and J ends lost 8 bases and 7 bases, in that order; junction bases with no gene match: 3. CDR1 and CDR2 from the germline V gene are MNHEY and SMNVEV (reference sequence). Here the CDR3 DNA reads TGTGCCAGCCTCGGGACAGGGAATGAGCAGTTCTTC. Encoded protein: CASLGTGNEQFF.

This clonotype was recorded at least ten times. The chain's CDR3 is CASRETANEQFF. The CDR3 nucleotides read TGTGCCAGCAGAGAAACCGCCAATGAGCAGTTCTTC. The chain employs TRBV7-8 and TRBJ2-1; unclear D gene. The CDR3 loop spans 12 amino acids. The germline gives CDR1 SGHVS, CDR2 FQNEAQ. V shed 6 bases and J shed 6 bases, with 9 bases lying between them.

The chain links TRBV7-9 to TRBJ2-1; maybe TRBD1 (6 bases). The V end lost 4 bases, the J end lost 0 bases, and 13 bases lay between the germline ends. The CDR3 has 16 amino acids. The germline gives CDR1 SEHNR, CDR2 FQNEAQ (reference sequence). This CDR3 is CASSYRAVSSYNEQFF. CDR3 bases: TGTGCCAGCAGCTACAGGGCGGTCAGCTCCTACAATGAGCAGTTCTTC.

The V call is TRBV19, the J call TRBJ2-7; D may be TRBD2 (5 bases). The V end was cut by 2 bases, the J end by 0 bases, with 8 bases between. In germline, CDR1 is LNHDA, CDR2 SQIVND (reference sequence). The CDR3 is 14 amino acids. CDR3: CASSITGNSYEQYF. CDR3 coding DNA: TGTGCCAGTAGTATAACGGGGAACTCCTACGAGCAGTACTTC.

The chain uses TRBV29-1 and TRBJ2-2; D may be TRBD1 (6 bases). The CDR3 totals 12 residues. Deletions cut 3 bases from V and 6 bases from J, with 8 bases between. CDR1 and CDR2 from the germline V gene are SQVTM and ANQGSEA. The CDR3 loop is CSVEKGAGELFF. CDR3 nucleotide sequence: TGCAGCGTTGAGAAGGGGGCCGGGGAGCTGTTTTTT.

This clonotype was seen repeatedly, ten times or more. The chain recombines TRBV27 with TRBJ2-3, with D perhaps TRBD2 (6 bases). V was trimmed by 4 bases and J by 5 bases, leaving 19 bases between them. This CDR3 comprises 16 residues. Germline V CDR1 and CDR2: MNHEY, SMNVEV (reference sequence). The CDR3 DNA follows: TGTGCCAGCAGTTCGGAGGGCGAGGGCCTCCGAGATACGCAGTATTTT. Translating it yields CASSSEGEGLRDTQYF.

In its sample, this clonotype was seen many times. This chain connects TRBV4-1 to TRBJ1-1; D gene ambiguous. V lost 0 bases, J lost 4 bases, and 6 bases lay in between. CDR3 length: 13 amino acids. Germline CDR1 and CDR2: MGHRA and YSYEKL. The CDR3 DNA reads TGCGCCAGCAGCCAAGATAAAGGCACTGAAGCTTTCTTT. Translation: CASSQDKGTEAFF.

This clonotype occurred many times. The gene calls are TRBV12-3 or TRBV12-4 and TRBJ1-1; 10 bases fit TRBD1. V shed 4 bases, J shed 1 base, and the junction held 12 bases outside the gene matches. The CDR3 sequence is 18 residues long. The DNA of the CDR3 is TGTGCCAGCAGTTCCTCACTAAAGGACAGGGGGGGGAACACTGAAGCTTTCTTT. Translating it yields CASSSSLKDRGGNTEAFF.

The table lists this clonotype with many counts. This chain uses TRBV7-2 with TRBJ2-7, with a possible D match to TRBD2 (6 bases). The CDR3 extends over 14 amino acids. CDR1 is SGHTA and CDR2 is FQGNSA in the germline V gene. The V end was cut by 2 bases, the J end by 0 bases, with 8 bases between. CDR3 sequence reads: CASSLMTSSYEQYF. The CDR3 DNA sequence: TGTGCCAGCAGCTTAATGACTAGCTCCTACGAGCAGTACTTC.

A word on this clonotype: A single base separates this from a much larger clone, so it may be a read error. The chain recombines TRBV4-1 with TRBJ2-1; 10 bases are a match to TRBD2. With 5 bases clipped from V and 9 bases from J, the junction kept 10 bases outside the gene matches. The CDR3 loop spans 15 amino acids. Germline-derived CDR1 and CDR2 are MGHRA and YSYEKL. The CDR3 protein is CASSTSGGAASEQFF. CDR3 nucleotides: TGCGCCAGCAGCACCAGCGGGGGGGCCGCGAGTGAGCAGTTCTTC.

At least ten counts were recorded for this clonotype. This sequence joins TRBV7-8 and TRBJ2-7; the D is unclear. This CDR3 comprises 12 residues. Germline-derived CDR1 and CDR2 are SGHVS and FQNEAQ. The V end was cut by 5 bases, the J end by 0 bases, with 5 bases between. CDR3 region: CASSVSSYEQYF. CDR3 DNA sequence: TGTGCCAGCAGCGTAAGCTCCTACGAGCAGTACTTC.

This clonotype was counted many times. This rearrangement joins TRBV6-2 or TRBV6-3 to TRBJ1-6; 7 bases match TRBD1. The germline V gene encodes CDR1 MNHEY and CDR2 SVGEGT. This CDR3 contains 16 residues. V trimming: 7 bases; J trimming: 1 base; junction bases outside the gene matches: 7. The CDR3 nucleotides read TGTGCCAGCAAAGGGACAGCGTTGTCCTATAATTCACCCCTCCACTTT. This translates into CASKGTALSYNSPLHF.